This T cell receptor beta chain was captured by sequencing in a study of T cells in Graves' hyperthyroidism and ophthalmopathy. Trimming shortened V by 7 bases and J by 6 bases, and 18 bases separated the two germline ends. Germline lookup yields CDR1 ENHRY and CDR2 SYGVKD. The CDR3 is 14 residues long. Researchers amplified the TCR beta CDR3 regions from RNA transcripts. The HTBI primer set was used in a first-round RT-PCR of the TCR CDR3. TCRdb re-derived calls from the multiplex PCR reads in MiXCR, one entry per CDR3 protein. The sample contains around 620,000 distinct CDR3 sequences, around 46% of which appear only once. Not enrolled were patients with uncontrolled infection, other autoimmune disease, pregnancy or lactation. Worth noting for this clonotype: What it recognizes is unknown.

Findings of the study overall: Blood shared most expanded thyroid clonotypes above 0.001. Ophthalmopathy and stable hyperthyroidism were told apart by a 13 V-J model.

Sequenced input: peripheral blood or thyroid tissue (not recorded which). The genes are TRBV10-3 and TRBJ1-2; tentative D call: TRBD1 (5 bases). The receptor comes from an adult woman with Graves' disease, either hyperthyroidism or ophthalmopathy (not recorded which). The CDR3 protein is CAIKEMAGGDGYTF. The DNA of the CDR3 is TGTGCCATCAAGGAAATGGCCGGGGGAGATGGCTACACCTTC.